This record concerns one TCR beta chain sequence. Its target is not known. A v3.0 immunoSEQ assay was performed at survey level. Repertoires were generated with immunoSEQ multiplex PCR, while TCRdb's copy carries only in-frame clones and drops some. Here the sample spans 20,000 to 25,000 clones, roughly 88% being singletons. Trimming removed 4 bases from V and 0 bases from J, with 17 bases in between. This CDR3 has 17 amino acids. The germline V gene encodes CDR1 LNHDA and CDR2 SQIVND (reference sequence). The data derive from a study of long-term antiretroviral therapy in people with HIV. Broader study findings: Blood dates from about 2003 to 2018, possibly under older ART regimens. Compared with controls, HIV repertoires showed narrower CDR3 length ranges.

For each donor, at least one pre-ART and at least two post-ART PBMC samples were available. Treatment of all HIV participants took place in the United States. The TCR sequence derives from a man aged 55 to 70 with HIV. The sequencing used unsorted PBMCs, collected 0.6 years after starting antiretroviral therapy. This chain uses TRBV19 with TRBJ2-3, with D maybe TRBD2 (6 bases). The CDR3 reads CASSTLSGGMSTDTQYF. The CDR3 DNA is TGTGCCAGTAGTACCCTTAGCGGAGGTATGAGCACAGATACGCAGTATTTT.